This T cell receptor (beta chain) was captured by sequencing in a study of shared clonotypes between healthy human individuals. Clones were sequenced by immunoSEQ multiplex PCR, and TCRdb holds only the in-frame ones, with some missing. The data contain about 820,000 clones, more than 85% of them seen just once; the ten biggest clones take up 20% to 30%. V lost 4 bases and J lost 10; bases outside the gene matches: 15. Germline-derived CDR1 and CDR2 are LGHNA and YSLEER. This CDR3 comprises 16 residues. Terminally differentiated effector memory CD45RA+ cells were excluded from the naive CD8 cells, which were CD45RO-negative and positively selected for CCR7.

This receptor was identified in a man in his thirties or forties in good health. The rearrangement links TRBV4-3 to TRBJ1-4, with 7 bases fitting TRBD1. The sample was naive CD8+ T cells sorted from blood. CDR3 bases: TGCGCCAGCAGCCCTGGTACAGGGGAGATAGATGGAAAACTGTTTTTT. Amino acids: CASSPGTGEIDGKLFF.